The 14 T cell receptor beta chains listed next were all sequenced from one sample in a study of cytomegalovirus exposure and HLA in healthy donors. With 60 Vbeta and 13 Jbeta primers, the PCR was carried out. Repertoires were generated with immunoSEQ multiplex PCR, while TCRdb's copy carries only in-frame clones and drops some. The clone table shows approximately 80,000 clones, with the ten largest holding about 1.1%. The sample was PBMCs. These receptors were taken from a woman aged 30 to 39 in good health and CMV-seronegative.

The gene calls are TRBV5-1 and TRBJ2-2; TRBD2 might be the D (6 bases). V was shortened by 0 bases and J by 6 bases, with 9 bases between the two germline ends. The CDR3 contains 14 residues. CDR1 and CDR2 (germline): SGHRS, YFSETQ. CDR3 nucleotide sequence: TGCGCCAGCAGCTTGGGGCGGGGCGCCGGGGAGCTGTTTTTT. Residues: CASSLGRGAGELFF.

J is TRBJ1-2 and V is TRBV7-9; D possibly corresponds to TRBD1 (6 bases). This CDR3 comprises 13 residues. The V end was cut by 5 bases, the J end by 1 base, with 8 bases between. Germline lookup yields CDR1 SEHNR and CDR2 FQNEAQ (reference sequence). The CDR3 protein is CASSQDSNYGYTF. The CDR3 DNA reads TGTGCCAGCAGCCAGGACAGTAACTATGGCTACACCTTC.

V usage is TRBV5-1 and J usage is TRBJ1-1, with D hard to call. Looked up from germline, CDR1 is SGHRS and CDR2 is YFSETQ. This CDR3 is 13 amino acids long. Deletions cut 4 bases from V and 0 bases from J, with 7 bases between. The CDR3 loop reads CASSHKLNTEAFF. CDR3 bases: TGCGCCAGCAGCCACAAACTGAACACTGAAGCTTTCTTT.

The chain couples TRBV5-1 to TRBJ2-2, with 13 bases lining up with TRBD2. In germline, CDR1 is SGHRS, CDR2 YFSETQ. This CDR3 has 19 residues. Unmatched junction bases numbered 14, after V lost 4 bases and J lost 5 bases. The CDR3 DNA is TGCGCCAGCAGCCTCGGACTAGCGGGAGAGATTGGGGTTACCGGGGAGCTGTTTTTT. Translation: CASSLGLAGEIGVTGELFF.

CDR3 sequence reads: CASSMGQTYGYTF. DNA for the CDR3: TGTGCCAGTAGTATGGGGCAGACTTATGGCTACACCTTC. This chain connects TRBV19 to TRBJ1-2; perhaps TRBD1 as D (5 bases). CDR3 length: 13 amino acids. Germline-derived CDR1 and CDR2 are LNHDA and SQIVND (reference sequence). Between the trimmed V and J ends, which lost 3 bases and 5 bases, there was a span of 10 bases.

The chain joins TRBV11-2 to TRBJ1-4; TRBD1 matches at 8 bases. The CDR3 totals 13 residues. Per the germline V gene, CDR1 is SGHAT and CDR2 is FQNNGV. After removal of 5 bases from V and 7 bases from J, the junction contained 3 bases not matched to a gene. CDR3 loop: CASSPDRVEKLFF. CDR3 DNA sequence: TGTGCCAGCAGCCCGGACAGGGTTGAAAAACTGTTTTTT.

V usage is TRBV7-8 and J usage is TRBJ1-5; D is unresolved. Germline CDR1 SGHVS, CDR2 FQNEAQ. The CDR3 contains 13 residues. Deletions cut 2 bases from V and 5 bases from J, with 7 bases between. The CDR3 reads CASSLIGDQPQHF. CDR3 nucleotides: TGTGCCAGCAGCTTAATCGGGGATCAGCCCCAGCATTTT.

The genes are TRBV19 and TRBJ1-1; tentative D call: TRBD1 (6 bases). CDR3 size: 15 residues. V was shortened by 3 bases and J by 1 base, with 12 bases between the two germline ends. Germline CDR1 and CDR2: LNHDA and SQIVND (reference sequence). The CDR3 sequence is CASSITGRANTEAFF. The DNA for the CDR3 is TGTGCCAGTAGTATCACAGGGAGGGCGAACACTGAAGCTTTCTTT. The whole variable domain, remainder taken from reference TRBV19 and TRBJ1-1, is DGGITQSPKYLFRKEGQNVTLSCEQNLNHDAMYWYRQDPGQGLRLIYYSQIVNDFQKGDIAEGYSVSREKKESFPLTVTSAQKNPTAFYLCASSITGRANTEAFFGQGTRLTVV.

The gene calls are TRBV6-1 and TRBJ2-5, with TRBD1 matching 8 bases. The J call may be faulty, since TRBJ2-7 better matches the DNA end. The CDR3 has 14 amino acids. Looked up from germline, CDR1 is MNHNS and CDR2 is SASEGT. This CDR3 reads CASRFGQGDYEQYF. CDR3 in DNA: TGTGCCAGCAGGTTCGGACAGGGTGACTACGAGCAGTACTTC.

The rearrangement joins TRBV5-5 to TRBJ2-7; 7 bases fit TRBD2. V trimming: 0 bases; J trimming: 2 bases; junction bases outside the gene matches: 2. CDR3 size: 14 residues. Germline V lookup: CDR1 SGHKS, CDR2 YYEKEE (reference sequence). The CDR3 DNA reads as TGTGCCAGCAGCTTGGAGCGGGGACCCTACGAGCAGTACTTC. Translated, it gives CASSLERGPYEQYF. Together with reference TRBV5-5 and TRBJ2-7, the CDR3 gives the full variable domain: DAGVTQSPTHLIKTRGQQVTLRCSPISGHKSVSWYQQVLGQGPQFIFQYYEKEERGRGNFPDRFSARQFPNYSSELNVNALLLGDSALYLCASSLERGPYEQYFGPGTRLTVT.

The chain uses TRBV19 and TRBJ2-7; 10 bases are shared with TRBD1. Germline lookup yields CDR1 LNHDA and CDR2 SQIVND (reference sequence). There are 15 residues in the CDR3. V shed 4 bases and J 5 bases; nucleotides not matched to a gene: 8. The CDR3 nucleotides read TGTGCCAGTAGTACCTATCCGGGACAGGGGAACGAGCAGTACTTC. Protein: CASSTYPGQGNEQYF. The variable domain in full, with the rest retrieved from reference TRBV19 and TRBJ2-7, is DGGITQSPKYLFRKEGQNVTLSCEQNLNHDAMYWYRQDPGQGLRLIYYSQIVNDFQKGDIAEGYSVSREKKESFPLTVTSAQKNPTAFYLCASSTYPGQGNEQYFGPGTRLTVT.

The genes are TRBV2 and TRBJ2-3, with D maybe TRBD2 (5 bases). Germline CDR1 SNHLY, CDR2 FYNNEI. V lost 3 bases and J lost 3, with 7 bases in between. This CDR3 has 13 residues. The CDR3, as DNA: TGTGCCAGCAGTGAGCGGGCGACAGATACGCAGTATTTT. Its protein is CASSERATDTQYF.

The chain links TRBV6-5 to TRBJ1-2; 9 bases agree with TRBD1. The junction had 4 bases not matched to a gene; V was cut back by 6 bases and J by 2 bases. Germline V gene data show CDR1 as MNHEY and CDR2 as SVGAGI. There are 14 residues in the CDR3. For the CDR3, the DNA is TGTGCCAGCAGCCGTGGACAGGGGAACTATGGCTACACCTTC. Amino acids: CASSRGQGNYGYTF.

The chain has TRBV27 and TRBJ2-5; 7 bases are shared with TRBD1. V shed 4 bases, J shed 3 bases, and the junction held 5 bases outside the gene matches. This CDR3 spans 14 amino acids. In germline, CDR1 is MNHEY, CDR2 SMNVEV (reference sequence). CDR3 sequence reads: CASSSLQGKETQYF. In DNA form, the CDR3 reads TGTGCCAGCAGTTCTTTACAGGGGAAAGAGACCCAGTACTTC.